The clone carrying this TCR beta chain was counted only a few times. These data come from a study of T cells after yellow fever vaccination. Each CDR3 protein gets one entry after TCRdb re-called the 5' RACE reads with MiXCR. Of 500,000 to 650,000 distinct CDR3 sequences in the sample, roughly 12% are singletons; the top ten hold about 15%. CDR3 size: 14 residues. Trimming removed 3 bases at V and 3 bases at J, with 10 bases between. Germline loops: CDR1 SGHAT, CDR2 FQNNGV. The TCR sequence derives from a man aged 30 to 39 who received the YFV17D yellow fever vaccine. Material: PBMCs, obtained on the day of the yellow fever booster vaccination. The chain carries TRBV11-2 and TRBJ2-3; D is uncertain. DNA for the CDR3: TGTGCCAGCAGCTTGGCGTATGGGACAGATACGCAGTATTTT. Its protein is CASSLAYGTDTQYF.